Below, 9 T cell receptor beta chains from the same sample are listed, as sequenced in a study of blood T cells in healthy people across ages. Next came a second PCR, run for about 7 to 12 cycles, which used a sample-barcoded 5' primer along with a J-beta primer mix. Via MiXCR, TCRdb re-called the 5' RACE reads, giving one row per CDR3 protein. This table holds around 1.7 million distinct CDR3 sequences, under 30% found once. Sequencing input: blood. The receptors come from a woman aged 30 to 39 in good health.

This clonotype appeared a few times. The chain is built from TRBV7-9 and TRBJ2-5, with 8 bases aligning to TRBD1. Germline V gene data show CDR1 as SEHNR and CDR2 as FQNEAQ (reference sequence). The CDR3 sequence is 14 residues long. Trimming at V came to 5 bases and at J to 5 bases, leaving 7 bases not matched to a gene. The CDR3 DNA follows: TGTGCCAGCAGCGTCAGGGGGCCTGGGGAGACCCAGTACTTC. This sequence encodes CASSVRGPGETQYF.

With respect to this clonotype: This may stem from a read error, because a much larger clone lies one nucleotide away. The chain recombines TRBV6-2 or TRBV6-3 with TRBJ2-1; TRBD1 aligns across 7 bases. After removal of 6 bases from V and 6 bases from J, the junction contained 5 bases not matched to a gene. The CDR3 sequence is 13 residues long. Germline V gives CDR1 MNHEY, CDR2 SVGEGT. The CDR3 loop reads CASRDGTVNEQFF. The CDR3 DNA is TGTGCCAGCAGAGACGGGACAGTCAATGAGCAGTTCTTC.

This clonotype appeared once. With a much larger clone just one base away, this may be a read error. The chain joins TRBV20-1 to TRBJ2-7, with 8 positions matching TRBD2. Germline V gene sequence: CDR1 DFQATT, CDR2 SNEGSKA (reference sequence). Unmatched junction bases numbered 16, after V lost 2 bases and J lost 7 bases. The CDR3 totals 16 residues. CDR3 in DNA: TGCAGTGCTAGAAGATACGGGCTAGCGGGTTTCAATGAGCAGTACTTC. It codes for CSARRYGLAGFNEQYF.

The J gene is TRBJ1-2, the V gene TRBV3-1, with D perhaps TRBD1 (6 bases). Between the trimmed V and J ends, which lost 6 bases and 2 bases, there was a span of 13 bases. This CDR3 region has 14 residues. CDR1 is LGHDT, CDR2 YNNKEL, per germline (reference sequence). The chain's CDR3 is CASRQTGENYGYTF. Written as DNA, the CDR3 is TGTGCCAGCAGACAGACAGGAGAGAACTATGGCTACACCTTC.

This clonotype was seen repeatedly, ten times or more. The chain uses TRBV5-5 and TRBJ2-3; D not resolved. Trimming left V 4 bases short and J 0 bases short, with 9 bases between. This CDR3 has 14 amino acids. The germline CDR1 and CDR2 sequences are SGHKS and YYEKEE (reference sequence). The CDR3 sequence is CASSMESSTDTQYF. The CDR3 bases are TGTGCCAGCAGCATGGAATCTAGCACAGATACGCAGTATTTT. Together with reference TRBV5-5 and TRBJ2-3, the CDR3 gives the full variable domain: DAGVTQSPTHLIKTRGQQVTLRCSPISGHKSVSWYQQVLGQGPQFIFQYYEKEERGRGNFPDRFSARQFPNYSSELNVNALLLGDSALYLCASSMESSTDTQYFGPGTRLTVL.

On this clonotype itself: Its ends do not fully match the called genes, so a read error is possible. This chain links TRBV7-9 with TRBJ2-1, with D possibly TRBD2 on 7 matching bases. Per the germline V gene, CDR1 is SEHNR and CDR2 is FQNEAQ (reference sequence). There are 17 residues in the CDR3. The CDR3 coding sequence is TGTACCAGCAGCTTAACGGCGGGGGCTGGGCCCTACAATGAGCAGTTCTTC. Protein: CTSSLTAGAGPYNEQFF.

With respect to this clonotype: Compared with germline, one end of the junction differs, possibly owing to a read error. The chain links TRBV14 to TRBJ2-6; possibly TRBD1 or TRBD2 for D (5 bases each). The germline V gene encodes CDR1 SGHDN and CDR2 FVKESK. The CDR3 totals 16 residues. CDR3 nucleotide sequence: TGTGCCAGCAGCCAGTGGGCGGGCTCTGGGGCCAACGTCCGGACTTTC. It encodes CASSQWAGSGANVRTF.

The V call is TRBV7-9, the J call TRBJ1-1; maybe TRBD1 (5 bases). This CDR3 contains 17 residues. CDR1 is SEHNR and CDR2 is FQNEAQ in the germline V gene (reference sequence). V was trimmed by 3 bases and J by 0 bases, leaving 17 bases between them. The chain's CDR3 is CASSFPRGFGMNTEAFF. CDR3 sequence (DNA): TGTGCCAGCAGCTTCCCCCGGGGGTTTGGGATGAACACTGAAGCTTTCTTT. Filled out from reference TRBV7-9 and TRBJ1-1, the complete variable domain reads DTGVSQNPRHKITKRGQNVTFRCDPISEHNRLYWYRQTLGQGPEFLTYFQNEAQLEKSRLLSDRFSAERPKGSFSTLEIQRTEQGDSAMYLCASSFPRGFGMNTEAFFGQGTRLTVV.

This chain uses TRBV12-3 or TRBV12-4 with TRBJ2-3; D uncertain. Trimming took 4 bases from V and 1 from J, leaving 12 bases between them. The CDR3 spans 15 residues. The CDR3 bases are TGTGCCAGCAGTTCCCGAGACGCGGGCACAGATACGCAGTATTTT. This sequence encodes CASSSRDAGTDTQYF.